The rows below give T cell receptor beta chains drawn from one sample of a study of T cell responses to AZD1222 COVID-19 vaccine. Clones were sequenced by immunoSEQ multiplex PCR, and TCRdb holds only the in-frame ones, with some missing. The repertoire has roughly 97,000 clones, about 94% of them found once; the top ten carry 5%. The starting material was peripheral blood, obtained on day 0 of AZD1222 vaccination. These receptors came from an adult in good health. CDR3s include the opening cysteine and the closing phenylalanine or tryptophan.

>TRBJ1-3|TRBV3-1/TRBV3-2
CASSQSWDSGNTIYF
>TRBJ1-5|TRBV19
CASCGHPYSNQPQHF
>TRBJ1-5|TRBV15
CATSRDGKEISPQHF
>TRBJ1-5|TRBV6-2/TRBV6-3
CASSYFLGSNQPQHF
>TRBJ1-1|TRBV19
CASSIPTAEVTEAFF
>TRBJ2-2|TRBV2
CASSVTSWDTGELFF
>TRBJ2-3|TRBV28
CASSFRDGTDTQYF
>TRBJ1-1|TRBV5-1
CASSAGVAGTEAFF
>TRBJ1-2|TRBV23-1
CASPGRTEANYGYTF
>TRBJ2-6|TRBV21-1
CASSKARRGESSGANVLTF
>TRBJ1-1|TRBV11-2
CASSLGGGLRTEAFF
>TRBJ2-7|TRBV7-2
CASNGQGYEQYF
>TRBJ2-1|TRBV6-5
CASSSGEGTYNEQFF
>TRBJ1-2|TRBV10-3
CAISDQQNYGYTF
>TRBJ2-3|TRBV5-1
CASSSSGTTEDTQYF
>TRBJ1-3|TRBV3-1/TRBV3-2
CASSRQGTGNTIYF
>TRBJ1-1|TRBV19
CASRIPGTGLNTEAFF
>TRBJ2-2|TRBV25-1
CASSSENTGELFF
>TRBJ2-7|TRBV19
CASRTSGSSYEQYF
>TRBJ2-7|TRBV18
CASSPRRGGAYEQYF
>TRBJ2-2|TRBV6-6
CASSSTSSGELFF
>TRBJ1-6|TRBV6-1
CASSEHRDRGRSPLHF
>TRBJ1-2|TRBV28
CASSSGDDNYGYTF
>TRBJ1-5|TRBV6-5
CASSYEKGQPQHF
>TRBJ2-3|TRBV9
CASSNTRAGHSTDTQYF
>TRBJ1-2|TRBV28
CASSLTPNLYGYTF
>TRBJ2-3|TRBV19
CASSRDRAFTDTQYF
>TRBJ1-2|TRBV5-1
CASSQVRGDGYTF
>TRBJ1-5|TRBV27
CASSFGQGYQPQHF
>TRBJ2-7|TRBV11-3
CASSLGRFGQADEQYF
>TRBJ2-3|TRBV6-2/TRBV6-3
CASSYSVQDSLIDTQYF
>TRBJ1-2|TRBV7-8
CASSLGQGPLGYTF
>TRBJ2-1|TRBV3-1/TRBV3-2
CASSQSRGDEQFF
>TRBJ1-2|TRBV15
CATSRPKYEDRDTF
>TRBJ1-2|TRBV5-1
CASSRTGGYGYTF
>TRBJ1-2|TRBV7-2
CASSLESPLSYTF
>TRBJ1-1|TRBV2
CASSVTGTNTEAFF
>TRBJ2-7|TRBV21-1
CASSKIVLAGEGPFEQYF
>TRBJ2-1|TRBV6-2/TRBV6-3
CASSYGTGYNEQFF
>TRBJ2-1|TRBV19
CASSIKAPAIRNEQFF